This passage covers 5 T cell receptor beta chains from one sample sequenced in a study of OX40 agonist ivuxolimab in advanced cancers. Sequenced by immunoSEQ multiplex PCR; TCRdb stores in-frame clones only, minus some. The sample contains about 100,000 clones, under 85% of which appear only once. The material was CD4+ or CD8+ T cells sorted from blood, obtained in a trial of the OX40 agonist ivuxolimab. Receptors originate from an adult with an advanced solid tumor such as melanoma, head and neck, liver or kidney cancer.

The chain couples TRBV15 to TRBJ1-5; D gene ambiguous. The CDR3 sequence is 13 residues long. V was pared by 5 bases and J by 5 bases, with 10 bases between. Germline V lookup: CDR1 LNHNV, CDR2 YYDKDF (reference sequence). The CDR3 DNA is TGTGCCACCAGCTCTCATACAGATCAGCCCCAGCATTTT. Amino acid sequence: CATSSHTDQPQHF.

CDR3 amino acids: CASSLGQNTEAFF. The CDR3 coding sequence is TGTGCCAGCAGCCTGGGACAAAACACTGAAGCTTTCTTT. The chain carries TRBV11-2 and TRBJ1-1; maybe TRBD1 (6 bases). Germline CDR1 and CDR2: SGHAT and FQNNGV. The CDR3 is 13 residues long. V lost 5 bases, J lost 2 bases, and 9 bases lay in between.

The V and J genes are TRBV7-2 and TRBJ1-2; no clear D. This CDR3 is 14 amino acids long. Germline CDR1 SGHTA, CDR2 FQGNSA. V was trimmed by 4 bases and J by 4 bases, leaving 13 bases between them. The CDR3 is CASSSGSEPYGYTF. The CDR3 coding sequence is TGTGCCAGCAGCTCGGGATCAGAACCCTATGGCTACACCTTC. Using reference TRBV7-2 and TRBJ1-2 for the parts outside the CDR3, the full variable domain is GAGVSQSPSNKVTEKGKDVELRCDPISGHTALYWYRQSLGQGLEFLIYFQGNSAPDKSGLPSDRFSAERTGGSVSTLTIQRTQQEDSAVYLCASSSGSEPYGYTFGSGTRLTVV.

The chain combines TRBV5-1 with TRBJ2-5; 10 nucleotides match TRBD1. TRBJ2-7 explains the end of the DNA better; the J call may be wrong. This CDR3 is built from 15 residues. Germline-derived CDR1 and CDR2 are SGHRS and YFSETQ. CDR3: CASSLGQGASYEQYF. The CDR3 nucleotides are TGCGCCAGCAGCTTGGGACAGGGGGCTTCCTACGAGCAGTACTTC.

The chain uses TRBV6-1 and TRBJ1-5, with D possibly TRBD1 on 6 matching bases. The germline V gene has CDR1 MNHNS and CDR2 SASEGT. This CDR3 is 15 amino acids long. Deletions cut 4 bases from V and 1 base from J, with 11 bases between. The CDR3 protein is CASSGGGGSNQPQHF. The CDR3 nucleotides are TGTGCCAGCAGTGGAGGGGGAGGGAGCAATCAGCCCCAGCATTTT.